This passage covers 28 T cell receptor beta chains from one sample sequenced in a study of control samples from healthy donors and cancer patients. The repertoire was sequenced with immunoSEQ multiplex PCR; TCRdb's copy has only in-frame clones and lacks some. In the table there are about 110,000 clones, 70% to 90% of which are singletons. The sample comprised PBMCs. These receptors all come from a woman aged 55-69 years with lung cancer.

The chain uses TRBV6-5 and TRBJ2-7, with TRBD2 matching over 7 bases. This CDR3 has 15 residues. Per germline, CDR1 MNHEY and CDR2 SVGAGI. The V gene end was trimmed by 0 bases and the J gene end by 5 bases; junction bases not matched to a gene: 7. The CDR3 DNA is TGTGCCAGCAGTTACTCGGGGGGGGGTCCGAACGAGCAGTACTTC. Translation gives CASSYSGGGPNEQYF.

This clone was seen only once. The CDR3 loop reads CASRSPGLAEQFF. The DNA of the CDR3 is TGTGCCAGCAGGTCTCCGGGACTAGCGGAGCAGTTCTTC. The chain recombines TRBV12-3 or TRBV12-4 with TRBJ2-1; 10 nucleotides agree with TRBD2. With 6 bases clipped from V and 10 bases from J, the junction kept 6 bases outside the gene matches. CDR3 length equals 13 residues.

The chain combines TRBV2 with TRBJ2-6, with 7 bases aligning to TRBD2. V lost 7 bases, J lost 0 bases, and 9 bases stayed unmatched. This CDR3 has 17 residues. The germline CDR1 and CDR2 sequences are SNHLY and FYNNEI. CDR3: CASIGGSIFSGANVLTF. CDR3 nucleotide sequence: TGTGCCAGCATCGGGGGGTCGATCTTCTCTGGGGCCAACGTCCTGACTTTC.

The CDR3: CASSGGATNTEAFF. CDR3 in DNA: TGTGCCAGCTCAGGGGGTGCGACGAACACTGAAGCTTTCTTT. The chain links TRBV18 to TRBJ1-1, with D perhaps TRBD1 (5 bases). The length of the CDR3 is 14 residues. The germline V and J ends were trimmed by 5 bases and 1 base, with 11 bases remaining between them. CDR1 and CDR2 (germline): KGHSH, LQKENI.

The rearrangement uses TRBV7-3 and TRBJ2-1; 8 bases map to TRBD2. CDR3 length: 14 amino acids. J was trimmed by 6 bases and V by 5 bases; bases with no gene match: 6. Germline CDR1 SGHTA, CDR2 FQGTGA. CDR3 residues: CASSPGGAGNEQFF. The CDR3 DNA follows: TGTGCCAGCAGCCCGGGGGGGGCTGGCAATGAGCAGTTCTTC.

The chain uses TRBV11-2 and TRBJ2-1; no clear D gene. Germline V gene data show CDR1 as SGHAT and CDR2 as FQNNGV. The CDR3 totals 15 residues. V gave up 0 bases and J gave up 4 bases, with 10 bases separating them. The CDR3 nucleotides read TGTGCCAGCAGCTTAGACGGGCTGGATTACAATGAGCAGTTCTTC. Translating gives CASSLDGLDYNEQFF.

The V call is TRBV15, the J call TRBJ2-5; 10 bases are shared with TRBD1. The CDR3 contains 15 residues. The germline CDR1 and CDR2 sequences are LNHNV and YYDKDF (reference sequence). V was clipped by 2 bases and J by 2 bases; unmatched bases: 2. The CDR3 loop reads CATSRRTGGQETQYF. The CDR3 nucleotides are TGTGCCACCAGCAGACGGACAGGGGGGCAAGAGACCCAGTACTTC.

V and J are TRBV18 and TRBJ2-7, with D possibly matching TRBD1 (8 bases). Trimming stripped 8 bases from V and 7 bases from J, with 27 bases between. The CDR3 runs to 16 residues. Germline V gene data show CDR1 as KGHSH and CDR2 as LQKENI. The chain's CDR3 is CASLTGDGSGIVEQYF. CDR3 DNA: TGTGCCAGCCTGACAGGGGACGGCAGCGGGATTGTTGAGCAGTACTTC.

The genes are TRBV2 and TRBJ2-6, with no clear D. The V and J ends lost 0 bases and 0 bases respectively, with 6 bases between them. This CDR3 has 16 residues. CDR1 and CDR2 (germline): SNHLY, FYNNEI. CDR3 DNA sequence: TGTGCCAGCAGTGAAGCGGGGTTCTCTGGGGCCAACGTCCTGACTTTC. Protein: CASSEAGFSGANVLTF.

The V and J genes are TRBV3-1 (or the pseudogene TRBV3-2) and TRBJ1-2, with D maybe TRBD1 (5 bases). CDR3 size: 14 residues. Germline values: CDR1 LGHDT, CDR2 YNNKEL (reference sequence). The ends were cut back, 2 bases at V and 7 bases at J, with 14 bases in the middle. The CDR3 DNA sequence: TGTGCCAGCAGCCAAAGGAGGGGCCCCCTTGGCTACACCTTC. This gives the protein CASSQRRGPLGYTF.

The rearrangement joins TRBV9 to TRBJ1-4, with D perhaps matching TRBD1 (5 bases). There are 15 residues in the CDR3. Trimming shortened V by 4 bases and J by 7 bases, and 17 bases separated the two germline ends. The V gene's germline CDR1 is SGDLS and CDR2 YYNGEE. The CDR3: CASSPDSPWGEKLFF. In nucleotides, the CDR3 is TGTGCCAGCAGCCCCGACAGTCCCTGGGGTGAAAAACTGTTTTTT.

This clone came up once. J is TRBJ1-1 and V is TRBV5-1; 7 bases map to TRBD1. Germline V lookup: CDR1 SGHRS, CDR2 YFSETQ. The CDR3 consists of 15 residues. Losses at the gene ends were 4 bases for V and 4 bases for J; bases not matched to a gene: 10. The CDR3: CASSPQGGWGTEAFF. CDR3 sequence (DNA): TGCGCCAGCAGCCCCCAGGGGGGCTGGGGCACTGAAGCTTTCTTT.

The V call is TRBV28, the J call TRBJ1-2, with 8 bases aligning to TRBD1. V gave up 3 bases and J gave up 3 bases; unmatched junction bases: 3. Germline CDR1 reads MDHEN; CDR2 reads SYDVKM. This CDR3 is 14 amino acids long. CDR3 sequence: CASSFSGGYYGYTF. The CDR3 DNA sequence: TGTGCCAGCAGTTTTTCAGGGGGCTACTATGGCTACACCTTC.

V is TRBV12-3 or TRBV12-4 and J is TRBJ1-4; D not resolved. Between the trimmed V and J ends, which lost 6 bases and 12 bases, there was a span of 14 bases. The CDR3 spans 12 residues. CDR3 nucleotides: TGTGCCAGCAGGTTCTCTTTAGCGGAACTGTTTTTT. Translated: CASRFSLAELFF.

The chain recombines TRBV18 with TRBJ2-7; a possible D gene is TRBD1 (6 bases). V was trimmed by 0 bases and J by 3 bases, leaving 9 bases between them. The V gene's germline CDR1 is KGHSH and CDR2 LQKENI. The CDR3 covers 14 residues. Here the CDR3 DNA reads TGTGCCAGCTCACCACCCGGGACAAGCTACGAGCAGTACTTC. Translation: CASSPPGTSYEQYF. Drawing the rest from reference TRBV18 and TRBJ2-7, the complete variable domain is NAGVMQNPRHLVRRRGQEARLRCSPMKGHSHVYWYRQLPEEGLKFMVYLQKENIIDESGMPKERFSAEFPKEGPSILRIQQVVRGDSAAYFCASSPPGTSYEQYFGPGTRLTVT.

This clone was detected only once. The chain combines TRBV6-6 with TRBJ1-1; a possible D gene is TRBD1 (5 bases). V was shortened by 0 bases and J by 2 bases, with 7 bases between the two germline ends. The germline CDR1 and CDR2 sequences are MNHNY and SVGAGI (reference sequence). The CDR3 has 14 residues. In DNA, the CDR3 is TGTGCCAGCAGTTACTCACAGGCAAACACTGAAGCTTTCTTT. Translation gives CASSYSQANTEAFF.

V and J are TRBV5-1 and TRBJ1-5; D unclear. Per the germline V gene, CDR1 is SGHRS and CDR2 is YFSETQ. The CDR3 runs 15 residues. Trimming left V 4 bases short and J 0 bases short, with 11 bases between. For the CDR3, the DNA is TGCGCCAGCAGCGTAACTTTGTATAGCAATCAGCCCCAGCATTTT. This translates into CASSVTLYSNQPQHF.

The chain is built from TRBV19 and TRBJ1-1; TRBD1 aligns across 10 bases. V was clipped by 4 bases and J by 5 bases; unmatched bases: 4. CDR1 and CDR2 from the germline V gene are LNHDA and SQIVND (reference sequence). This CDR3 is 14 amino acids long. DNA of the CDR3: TGTGCCAGTAGTAGACAGGGGGCGATAACTGAAGCTTTCTTT. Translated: CASSRQGAITEAFF.

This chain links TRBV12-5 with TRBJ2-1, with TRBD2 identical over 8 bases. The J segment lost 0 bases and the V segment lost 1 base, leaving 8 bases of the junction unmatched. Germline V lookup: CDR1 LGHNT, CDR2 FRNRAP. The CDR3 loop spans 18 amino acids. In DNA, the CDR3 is TGTGCTAGTGGTTTGGCCGGGAGGGCCTTTAGCTCCTACAATGAGCAGTTCTTC. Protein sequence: CASGLAGRAFSSYNEQFF.

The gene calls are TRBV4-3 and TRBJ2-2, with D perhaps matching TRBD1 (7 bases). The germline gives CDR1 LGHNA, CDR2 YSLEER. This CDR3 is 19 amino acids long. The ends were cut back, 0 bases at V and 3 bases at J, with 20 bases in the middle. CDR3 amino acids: CASSQDRDPGGTDTGELFF. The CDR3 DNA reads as TGCGCCAGCAGCCAAGATCGGGACCCCGGAGGGACAGACACCGGGGAGCTGTTTTTT.

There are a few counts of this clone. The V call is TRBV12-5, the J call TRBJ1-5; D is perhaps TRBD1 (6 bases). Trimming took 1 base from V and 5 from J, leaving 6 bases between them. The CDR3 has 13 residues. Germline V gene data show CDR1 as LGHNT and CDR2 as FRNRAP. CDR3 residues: CASGLEGDQPQHF. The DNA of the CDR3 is TGTGCTAGTGGTTTGGAGGGGGATCAGCCCCAGCATTTT. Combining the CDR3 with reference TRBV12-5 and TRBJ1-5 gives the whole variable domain DARVTQTPRHKVTEMGQEVTMRCQPILGHNTVFWYRQTMMQGLELLAYFRNRAPLDDSGMPKDRFSAEMPDATLATLKIQPSEPRDSAVYFCASGLEGDQPQHFGDGTRLSIL.

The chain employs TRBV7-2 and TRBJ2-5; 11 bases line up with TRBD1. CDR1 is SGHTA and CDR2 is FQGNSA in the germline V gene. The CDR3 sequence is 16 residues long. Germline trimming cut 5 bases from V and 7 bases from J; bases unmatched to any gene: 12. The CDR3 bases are TGTGCCAGCAGCCATTGGGGACAGGGGGAAGTAGGGACCCAGTACTTC. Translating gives CASSHWGQGEVGTQYF.

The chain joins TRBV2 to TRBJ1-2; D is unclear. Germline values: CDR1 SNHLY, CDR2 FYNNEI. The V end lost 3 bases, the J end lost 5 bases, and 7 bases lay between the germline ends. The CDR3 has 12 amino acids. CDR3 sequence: CASSEAAYGYTF. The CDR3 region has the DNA TGTGCCAGCAGTGAGGCCGCGTATGGCTACACCTTC.

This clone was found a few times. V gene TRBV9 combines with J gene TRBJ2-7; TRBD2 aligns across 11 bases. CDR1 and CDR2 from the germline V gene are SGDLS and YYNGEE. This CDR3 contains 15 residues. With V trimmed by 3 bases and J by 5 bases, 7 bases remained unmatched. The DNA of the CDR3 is TGTGCCAGCAGCGCACTAGCGGGAGACCCGCACGAGCAGTACTTC. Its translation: CASSALAGDPHEQYF.

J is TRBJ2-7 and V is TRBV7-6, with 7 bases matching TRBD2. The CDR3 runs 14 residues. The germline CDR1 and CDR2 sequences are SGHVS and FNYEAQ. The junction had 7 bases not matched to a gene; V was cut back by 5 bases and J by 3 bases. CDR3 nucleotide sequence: TGTGCCAGCAGCAAAGGGACTACGGGCTACGAGCAGTACTTC. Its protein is CASSKGTTGYEQYF.

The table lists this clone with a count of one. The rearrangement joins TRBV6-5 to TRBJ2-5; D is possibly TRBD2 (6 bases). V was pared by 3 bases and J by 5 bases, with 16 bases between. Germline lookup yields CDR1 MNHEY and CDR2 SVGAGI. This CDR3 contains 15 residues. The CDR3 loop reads CASSYQLGGPETQYF. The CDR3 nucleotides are TGTGCCAGCAGTTATCAACTAGGAGGGCCGGAGACCCAGTACTTC.

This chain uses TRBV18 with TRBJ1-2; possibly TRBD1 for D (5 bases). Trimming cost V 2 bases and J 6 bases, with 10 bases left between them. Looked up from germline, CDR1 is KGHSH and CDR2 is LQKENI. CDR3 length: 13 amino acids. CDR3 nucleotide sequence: TGTGCCAGCTCACCAGGGGCCCGGGATGGCTACACCTTC. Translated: CASSPGARDGYTF.

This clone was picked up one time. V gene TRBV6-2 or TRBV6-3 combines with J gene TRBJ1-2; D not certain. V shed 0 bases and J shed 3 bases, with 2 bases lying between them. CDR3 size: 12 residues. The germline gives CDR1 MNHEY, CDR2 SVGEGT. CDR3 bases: TGTGCCAGCAGTTACTCGGACTATGGCTACACCTTC. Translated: CASSYSDYGYTF.